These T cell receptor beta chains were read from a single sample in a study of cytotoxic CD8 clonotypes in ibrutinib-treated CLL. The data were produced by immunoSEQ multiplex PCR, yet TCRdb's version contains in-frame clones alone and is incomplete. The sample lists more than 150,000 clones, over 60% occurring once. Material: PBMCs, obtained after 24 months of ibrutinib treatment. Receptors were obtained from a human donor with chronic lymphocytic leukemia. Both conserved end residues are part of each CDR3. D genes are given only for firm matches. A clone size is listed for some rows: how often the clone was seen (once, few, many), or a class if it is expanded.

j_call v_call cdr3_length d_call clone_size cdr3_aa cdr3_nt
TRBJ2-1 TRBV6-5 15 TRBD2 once CASSWTSGKVNEQFF TGTGCCAGCAGTTGGACTAGCGGGAAGGTGAATGAGCAGTTCTTC
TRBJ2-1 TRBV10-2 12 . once CASLGLYNEQFF TGCGCCAGCCTGGGACTCTACAATGAGCAGTTCTTC
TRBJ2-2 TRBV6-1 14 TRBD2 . CASRGLATTGELFF TGTGCCAGCAGAGGACTAGCGACCACCGGGGAGCTGTTTTTT
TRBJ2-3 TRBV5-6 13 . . CASSSGPRDTQYF TGTGCCAGCAGCTCCGGGCCCCGGGATACGCAGTATTTT
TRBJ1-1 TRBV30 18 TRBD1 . CAWSLPRGRGQRHTEAFF TGTGCCTGGAGTCTCCCCAGGGGGCGCGGGCAGAGACACACTGAAGCTTTCTTT
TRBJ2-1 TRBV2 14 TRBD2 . CASSASGRIYEQFF TGTGCCAGCAGTGCTAGCGGGAGGATCTATGAGCAGTTCTTC
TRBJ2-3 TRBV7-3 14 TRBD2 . CASSPGTSADTQYF TGTGCCAGCAGCCCCGGGACTAGCGCAGATACGCAGTATTTT
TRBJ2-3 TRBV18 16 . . CASSPDASVSTDTQYF TGTGCCAGCTCACCAGATGCTAGCGTAAGCACAGATACGCAGTATTTT
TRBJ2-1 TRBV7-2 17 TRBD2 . CASSSRLAGGPGNEQFF TGTGCCAGCAGCAGCAGACTAGCGGGAGGGCCGGGCAATGAGCAGTTCTTC
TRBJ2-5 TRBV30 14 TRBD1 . CAWGRTGPQETQYF TGTGCCTGGGGGCGGACAGGGCCCCAAGAGACCCAGTACTTC
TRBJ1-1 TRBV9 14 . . CASSVASANTEAFF TGTGCCAGCAGCGTAGCGTCTGCGAACACTGAAGCTTTCTTT
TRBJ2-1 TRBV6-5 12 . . CASSYDYNEQFF TGTGCCAGCAGTTACGACTACAATGAGCAGTTCTTC
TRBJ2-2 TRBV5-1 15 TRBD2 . CASRWTSGTTGELFF TGCGCCAGCAGATGGACTAGCGGGACCACCGGGGAGCTGTTTTTT
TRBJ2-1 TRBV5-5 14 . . CATYRGASYNEQFF TGTGCCACATACCGTGGGGCCTCCTACAATGAGCAGTTCTTC
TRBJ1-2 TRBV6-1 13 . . CASSGGLGYGYTF TGTGCCAGCAGTGGAGGGCTCGGCTATGGCTACACCTTC
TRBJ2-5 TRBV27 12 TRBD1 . CASRTGGETQYF TGTGCCAGCAGGACAGGGGGGGAGACCCAGTACTTC
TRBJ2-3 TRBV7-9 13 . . CASSLLGDDTQYF TGTGCCAGCAGCTTACTGGGGGATGATACGCAGTATTTT
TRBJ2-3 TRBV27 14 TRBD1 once CASSKQGETDTQYF TGTGCCAGCAGTAAACAGGGGGAGACAGATACGCAGTATTTT
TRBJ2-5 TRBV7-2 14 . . CASSPVSISETQYF TGTGCCAGCAGCCCGGTATCAATTTCAGAGACCCAGTACTTC
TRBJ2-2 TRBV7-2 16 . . CASSLNPLVDTGELFF TGTGCCAGCAGCTTAAACCCTCTTGTAGACACCGGGGAGCTGTTTTTT
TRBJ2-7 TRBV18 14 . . CASSRDGSSYEQYF TGTGCCAGCTCGCGGGACGGAAGCTCCTACGAGCAGTACTTC